This T cell receptor (beta chain) was retrieved from a study of T-cell memory formation after mild COVID-19. The trim removed 4 bases at V and 1 base at J, leaving 5 bases unmatched. Looked up from germline, CDR1 is SGHTA and CDR2 is FQGNSA. The CDR3 loop spans 16 amino acids. TCRalpha and TCRbeta libraries used 5'RACE with constant-segment primers and UMIs. Each CDR3 protein gets one entry after TCRdb re-called the 5' RACE reads with MiXCR. The table lists approximately 350,000 distinct CDR3 sequences, 10% to 15% of them singletons. The rearrangement uses TRBV7-2 and TRBJ2-2; 8 bases agree with TRBD1. The clonotype was recovered from a young man who had mild COVID-19 (a few samples of this study predate the infection). Cell type and time point are not known. Material for sequencing was PBMCs or a T cell subset sorted from them (not recorded which). Here the CDR3 DNA reads TGTGCCAGCAGCTCATACAGGGGGATGAACACCGGGGAGCTGTTTTTT. It yields the protein CASSSYRGMNTGELFF.